This TCR beta chain derives from a study of shared clonotypes between healthy human individuals. Study-wide points: What naive subsets generally showed was a larger estimated richness than memory subsets showed.

With 6 bases removed from V and 10 bases from J, the gap between germline ends came to 15 bases. This CDR3 has 12 residues. CDR1 is LGHNT and CDR2 is FRNRAP in the germline V gene. In the original workflow: Filtering differed because ImmunoSEQ produced junction-only sequences that carried no quality scores. Some clones are missing from TCRdb's copy, which holds only in-frame ones; the method was immunoSEQ multiplex PCR. For V, J and clone size, that table is used; D and trimming come from the DNA. The data contain roughly 1.4 million clones, approximately 98.5% of them singletons. In regard to this clone: What it binds is not known.

The source is a man aged 30 to 45 in good health. Material for sequencing was naive CD4+ T cells sorted from blood. Subset denoted: CD45RA+ positively selected. The chain has TRBV12-5 and TRBJ1-2; D is unresolved. The CDR3 here is CASGQGPPPYTF. The DNA for the CDR3 is TGTGCTAGTGGCCAAGGTCCCCCACCCTACACCTTC.